The T cell receptor (beta chain) described here comes from a study of response to subunit inactivated influenza vaccine. Whole-study findings and limits: Authors suggested each seasonal flu vaccination may recruit only limited numbers of new T cells.

CDR1 and CDR2 (germline): MNHEY, SMNVEV (reference sequence). The CDR3 is 16 residues long. The V and J ends lost 5 bases and 6 bases, in that order; junction bases with no gene match: 13. MiXCR was run by TCRdb on the RT-PCR reads, yielding one entry per CDR3 protein. The profile covers hundreds of thousands of distinct CDR3 sequences, with roughly 14% appearing a single time and 6% to 8% taken by the ten largest. Turning to this clonotype: What it binds is unknown.

The V and J genes are TRBV27 and TRBJ2-5, with 9 bases fitting TRBD1. The specimen comprised PBMCs from blood, sampled approximately 15 days before vaccination. The TCR originated in a man aged 45-60 years who received an inactivated influenza vaccine. Here the CDR3 DNA reads TGTGCCAGCAGTAAAACCCCGGGACAGGGCTGGAAGACCCAGTACTTC. The encoded protein is CASSKTPGQGWKTQYF.